This TCR beta chain was recovered during a study of cytomegalovirus exposure and HLA in healthy donors. Study summary: The approximately 120 validation repertoires were reported in a later analysis to have been generated on the same platform as the roughly 700 first-cohort repertoires. General study findings and limits: Specificity for CMV antigens was confirmed in vitro for a few of the CMV-associated chains. Clusters of TCRs from the first cohort tended to co-occur in the roughly 120 validation repertoires (as a later analysis found).

Points on this clone: Its antigen is currently unknown.

The repertoire was sequenced with immunoSEQ multiplex PCR; TCRdb's copy has only in-frame clones and lacks some. The sample consists of roughly 52,000 clones, 88% of them appearing once. Germline CDR1 ENHRY, CDR2 SYGVKD. This CDR3 comprises 14 residues. V shed 9 bases and J 4 bases; nucleotides not matched to a gene: 7. This chain uses TRBV10-3 with TRBJ2-2, with 8 positions matching TRBD1. Input material: PBMCs. The receptor was derived from a woman in her thirties in good health and CMV-seronegative. CDR3 nucleotides: TGTGCCATTCGACAGGGGTCGGGCACCGGGGAGCTGTTTTTT. This encodes CAIRQGSGTGELFF.